This T cell receptor (beta chain) was recovered during a study of OX40 agonist ivuxolimab in advanced cancers. Overall study: Patients enrolled in dose escalation were diagnosed with hepatocellular carcinoma, melanoma, renal cell or head and neck cancer. From roughly 20 to 85 years was the age range, with a mean of approximately 63 years, and 65% to 90% were male. Study-wide points: Averaged across samples, CD8+ T cells carried more expanded clones than CD4+ did.

Method: immunoSEQ multiplex PCR; TCRdb's copy keeps in-frame clones and lacks some. The data contain about 65,000 clones, over 75% of them singletons. In the case of this clone: The antigen remains undetermined.

Autoimmune disease history or systemic immunosuppression was exclusionary. V gave up 5 bases and J gave up 2 bases, with 18 bases separating them. The germline gives CDR1 SGHNT, CDR2 YYREEE (reference sequence). The CDR3 contains 16 residues. This TCR was recovered from an adult with an advanced solid tumor such as melanoma, head and neck, liver or kidney cancer. Source: CD4+ or CD8+ T cells sorted from blood, taken in a trial of the OX40 agonist ivuxolimab. V and J are TRBV5-4 and TRBJ2-3; D may match TRBD1 or TRBD2 (6 bases each). CDR3 in DNA: TGTGCCAGCAGGCTTTATCAAGGGGGGTACACAGATACGCAGTATTTT. Residues: CASRLYQGGYTDTQYF.